This T cell receptor beta chain is from a study of beta chain features in type 1 diabetes. CDR1 and CDR2 from the germline V gene are PRHDT and FYEKMQ (reference sequence). Trimming pared 5 bases from V and 2 bases from J, leaving 14 bases between. CDR3 length: 15 residues. This clone was counted between two and nine times. All of the sorted populations showed purity greater than 95%. Investigators reverse transcribed all isolated RNA, so they sequenced expressed TCRB transcripts. Sequenced by immunoSEQ multiplex PCR; TCRdb stores in-frame clones only, minus some. The table records more than 350,000 clones, roughly 10% of them present only once.

This sequence was found in a woman aged 18 to 35 in good health. The sample comprised naive CD4+ T cells from blood. V usage is TRBV13 and J usage is TRBJ2-3; perhaps TRBD1 as D (5 bases). The CDR3 nucleotides are TGTGCCAGCAGCCCCCAGAAGGGGATCACAGATACGCAGTATTTT. Its translation: CASSPQKGITDTQYF.